Below, one TCR beta chain is given with its context. The target of this receptor is not known. No per-base quality is available; no much larger clone lies one base away. The source of the sample is a study of T cell responses to AZD1222 COVID-19 vaccine (dated by TCRdb to the early 2020s). For context, the study as a whole: AZD1222 recipients with second doses at about 4 weeks or about 12 weeks were pooled, because spike-specific TCR depth and breadth did not differ between schedules. A total of approximately 250 trial participants underwent TCR sequencing, of whom about 200 had received two doses of AZD1222 and about 25 had received two doses of the MenACWY control vaccine. Trial participants were enrolled by age into 18-55, 56-69 and 70-plus year subgroups, with around 150, 28 and 57 TCR-sequenced participants respectively. The investigation overall reported the following: After two AZD1222 doses, both the breadth and the depth of spike-specific TCRs were significantly higher than at day 0 and than in MenACWY recipients. Because no day 14 peak-response samples were available, repertoires were characterized only after the peak T cell response. In the small 56-69-year group, the increase in depth fell short of significance, most likely because of low power. Vaccine-associated CD4 TCRs spanned the whole spike protein, with dominant responses in regions 160-218 and 743-854. Conclusions about previously exposed vaccinees were limited because only 5 or 6 AZD1222 recipients were SARS-CoV-2 seropositive at baseline. Reportedly, close to half of the unique spike-specific TCRs recognized epitopes lying outside the regions that are mutated in the B.1.351 and B.1.1.7 variants. Participants were mostly white British and included more females than males, and it was suggested by the authors that clonal diversity may have been underestimated.

Sample time point, as interpreted from the label and publication: baseline before first vaccination. Vaccinee samples came from UK trials COV001 and COV002, including a single-blind randomized controlled phase 2/3 trial of AZD1222 (ChAdOx1 nCoV-19) in healthy adults. For TCRbeta chain sequencing, PBMC samples were collected from trial participants at day 0 and at day 28 after the second dose. The CDR3, cysteine through phenylalanine, is 15 amino acids long. The sequence is cut down to CDR3 DNA, 45 bases in frame from base 1. CDR1 and CDR2 are read off the germline V gene as SGHVS and FNYEAQ. Cut back by 1 base and 0 bases, the V and J ends lie 7 bases apart. The CDR3 regions of human TCRbeta chains were analyzed by immunosequencing. Per the authors' processing: Repertoire TCRs were matched against a reference library of SARS-CoV-2-specific TCRs generated with the MIRA antigen-specificity platform. Breadth meant the fraction of unique TCRs that were SARS-CoV-2-associated, whereas depth meant the fraction of total T cells that were SARS-CoV-2-associated. Using the MIRA data, every spike-specific TCR was mapped to the spike region that the TCR reacted to and assigned to either a CD4 or a CD8 class. Log10-transformed breadth and depth values were compared by one-way ANOVA with Sidak's multiple comparisons tests. TCRdb mirrors the immuneACCESS table, restricted to in-frame sequences. Some clones are absent from its copies; in checked studies, under half trace to an unresolved V gene, and the reason for the others is unknown. The D gene and trimming were derived from the DNA, and the V and J assignments and clone size from that table. Across this sample there are 70,000 to 85,000 clones, with nearly 85% seen only once. The ten most abundant clones make up about 3.1% of the sample.

The chain is encoded by TRBV7-6 joined to TRBJ1-3; a confident D gene designation cannot be given. This receptor was obtained from an adult in good health. Specimen: peripheral blood, collected on day 0 of AZD1222 vaccination. The CDR3 reads as follows: CASSLEGDSGNTIYF. The DNA reads as follows: TGTGCCAGCAGCTTAGAGGGAGACTCTGGAAACACCATATATTTT.